The clone carrying this T cell receptor beta chain was counted a few times. Its target is not known. Using unique molecular identifiers, the investigators prepared the TCRbeta library. TCRdb called the PCR reads again in MiXCR, with one record for every CDR3 protein. This sample has 480,000 or so distinct CDR3 sequences, with about 10% found just once. Germline-derived CDR1 and CDR2 are SGHKS and YYEKEE (reference sequence). V trimming: 4 bases; J trimming: 2 bases; junction bases outside the gene matches: 4. The CDR3 totals 17 residues. The data stem from a study of T-cell reconstitution after alpha-beta-depleted transplantation in children. Overall study findings and caveats: By about two months after transplant, alpha-beta T cells reportedly arose from several hundred graft clones that had expanded.

The sequence derives from a child aged 2-9 years with inherited bone marrow failure, due to receive a stem cell transplant. This chain links TRBV5-5 with TRBJ2-1, with TRBD2 matching over 15 bases. The specimen was PBMCs, collected before TCRalphabeta/CD19-depleted stem cell transplant. The chain's CDR3 is CASSAGTSGRTYNEQFF. The CDR3 region has the DNA TGTGCCAGCAGCGCGGGGACTAGCGGGAGGACCTACAATGAGCAGTTCTTC.